This is a list of T cell receptor beta chains from one sample in a study of T cells in tumors after PD-1 blockade. Clones were read by immunoSEQ multiplex PCR, and TCRdb kept only the in-frame ones, dropping some. The table lists roughly 50,000 clones, more than 65% of them singletons. The starting material was PBMCs, obtained before anti-PD-1 treatment. These receptors were collected from a human donor with basal cell carcinoma. Each CDR3 is given with its conserved first and last residue. A D gene is named only where the DNA matches it firmly. Some rows have no size entry. The others give once, few or many, or a class for an expanded clone.

DNA: TGTGCCTGGAGTGTGGGGACAGGTCGAAATGAAGCTTTCTTT
CDR3: CAWSVGTGRNEAFF
D: TRBD1
J: TRBJ1-1
V: TRBV30
size: .

DNA: TGCAGCGTTGTGGGAGGACAGCTGGGCACCGGGGAGCTGTTTTTT
CDR3: CSVVGGQLGTGELFF
D: .
J: TRBJ2-2
V: TRBV29-1
size: .

DNA: TGCAGTGCTAGTACGGACAGGGGGCAAAATTCACCCCTCCACTTT
CDR3: CSASTDRGQNSPLHF
D: TRBD1
J: TRBJ1-6
V: TRBV20-1
size: .

DNA: TGTGCCAGCAGTTACCGGGACAGGGGGCACTACGAGCAGTACTTC
CDR3: CASSYRDRGHYEQYF
D: TRBD1
J: TRBJ2-7
V: TRBV6-5
size: .

DNA: TGTGCCAGCAGTTTACCCCCATTTAGGACAGACCACACTGAAGCTTTCTTT
CDR3: CASSLPPFRTDHTEAFF
D: .
J: TRBJ1-1
V: TRBV27
size: .

DNA: TGTGCCAGTAGTACCGACTCGAGCTCCTACGAGCAGTACTTC
CDR3: CASSTDSSSYEQYF
D: .
J: TRBJ2-7
V: TRBV19
size: .

DNA: TGTGCCAGCAGCTTAGCAGGAGGCCCACCCCTCCACTTT
CDR3: CASSLAGGPPLHF
D: .
J: TRBJ1-6
V: TRBV7-9
size: .

DNA: TGTGCCAGCAGGGCCACGGCTTACTCTGGAAACACCATATATTTT
CDR3: CASRATAYSGNTIYF
D: .
J: TRBJ1-3
V: TRBV6-4
size: once

DNA: TGTGCCAGCAGGGGCGTCCAGGGTCCCAATGAGCAGTTCTTC
CDR3: CASRGVQGPNEQFF
D: .
J: TRBJ2-1
V: TRBV13
size: .

DNA: TGTGCCAGCAGCTCCACACGAACCAGCGGGAAGACGAACACTGAAGCTTTCTTT
CDR3: CASSSTRTSGKTNTEAFF
D: .
J: TRBJ1-1
V: TRBV7-6
size: .

DNA: TGTGCCAGCAGTTACCTGACGGGGGGCACTGAAGCTTTCTTT
CDR3: CASSYLTGGTEAFF
D: .
J: TRBJ1-1
V: TRBV6-5
size: .

DNA: TGTGCCAGCAGTGAGAACCTCGGGAGGGGCTACACCTTC
CDR3: CASSENLGRGYTF
D: .
J: TRBJ1-2
V: TRBV6-1
size: .

DNA: TGTGCCAGCACCCTAGGGGATACGCAGTATTTT
CDR3: CASTLGDTQYF
D: .
J: TRBJ2-3
V: TRBV12-3/TRBV12-4
size: .

DNA: TGCAGCGTGACCTGGCAGGGGGGCAATCAGCCCCAGCATTTT
CDR3: CSVTWQGGNQPQHF
D: TRBD1
J: TRBJ1-5
V: TRBV29-1
size: .

DNA: TGTGCCAGCAGCTGGAGGATGGGCGGGGGGTATGGCTACACCTTC
CDR3: CASSWRMGGGYGYTF
D: .
J: TRBJ1-2
V: TRBV5-6
size: once

DNA: TGTGCCAGCAGTTACTACCCACGCGGGGGGGAACCCAATGAGCAGTTCTTC
CDR3: CASSYYPRGGEPNEQFF
D: TRBD2
J: TRBJ2-1
V: TRBV6-2/TRBV6-3
size: .

DNA: TGTGCCAGCAGCTTGAAGGGGTTTAATGAAAAACTGTTTTTT
CDR3: CASSLKGFNEKLFF
D: .
J: TRBJ1-4
V: TRBV5-6
size: few

DNA: TGTGCCAGCAGTGAATTAGATCGACCCTACTACGAGCAGTACTTC
CDR3: CASSELDRPYYEQYF
D: .
J: TRBJ2-7
V: TRBV25-1
size: .